The 23 T cell receptor beta chains in this list originate from one sample, sequenced in a study of blood T cell repertoires in COVID-19. Using immunoSEQ multiplex PCR, the repertoire was profiled, and TCRdb retains in-frame clones only, with some absent. The sample contains 150,000 to 200,000 clones, around 88% of which appear only once. The sequenced sample consisted of PBMCs or T cells enriched from blood (not recorded which). These receptors all come from a woman in her thirties who had recovered from COVID-19.

The V gene is TRBV2, the J gene TRBJ1-5, with D possibly TRBD1 on 5 matching bases. The V and J ends lost 2 bases and 6 bases respectively, with 14 bases between them. Germline CDR1 SNHLY, CDR2 FYNNEI. This CDR3 comprises 15 residues. CDR3 coding DNA: TGTGCCAGCAGTGAAACGTGGGGGGAAGGTCAGCCCCAGCATTTT. Amino acids: CASSETWGEGQPQHF.

This clone was seen a single time. CDR3 sequence reads: CASSSVGTATGELFF. CDR3 DNA sequence: TGTGCCAGCAGTTCCGTCGGGACAGCGACCGGGGAGCTGTTTTTT. This rearrangement joins TRBV6-5 to TRBJ2-2, with 7 bases matching TRBD1. The germline CDR1 and CDR2 sequences are MNHEY and SVGAGI. With V trimmed by 4 bases and J by 5 bases, 7 bases remained unmatched. The CDR3 runs 15 residues.

A single count supports this clone. This chain connects TRBV11-2 to TRBJ2-1, with 7 bases lining up with TRBD1. This CDR3 has 14 residues. Germline loops: CDR1 SGHAT, CDR2 FQNNGV. V lost 5 bases to trimming and J lost 5 bases; unmatched junction nucleotides: 6. The CDR3 sequence: CASSAPGTDNEQFF. CDR3 nucleotides: TGTGCCAGCAGCGCGCCCGGGACAGACAATGAGCAGTTCTTC.

The chain combines TRBV30 with TRBJ2-3, with 11 bases matching TRBD2. From germline, CDR1 is GTSNPN and CDR2 SVGIG (reference sequence). Trimming took 1 base from V and 4 from J; bases not matched to a gene: 1. This CDR3 is built from 14 residues. Here the CDR3 DNA reads TGTGCCTGGAGTGAACTAGCGGGAGCAGATACGCAGTATTTT. Residues: CAWSELAGADTQYF.

The genes are TRBV11-3 and TRBJ2-3; D is possibly TRBD1 (5 bases). V was shortened by 1 base and J by 6 bases, with 11 bases between the two germline ends. The CDR3 is made up of 14 amino acids. Germline V CDR1 and CDR2: SGHNT, YENEEA. The CDR3 loop reads CASSLGGESDTQYF. The CDR3 nucleotides read TGTGCCAGCAGCTTAGGGGGCGAAAGTGATACGCAGTATTTT.

V and J are TRBV2 and TRBJ1-2; D is unresolved. V shed 6 bases and J shed 8 bases, with 13 bases lying between them. The CDR3 loop spans 12 amino acids. Germline V CDR1 and CDR2: SNHLY, FYNNEI. The CDR3 nucleotides are TGTGCCAGCAGGGACTCTAAGGGCGGCTACACCTTC. It encodes CASRDSKGGYTF.

The chain is built from TRBV27 and TRBJ1-2, with D possibly matching TRBD1 (6 bases). Trimming cost V 5 bases and J 7 bases, with 14 bases left between them. The germline V gene has CDR1 MNHEY and CDR2 SMNVEV (reference sequence). The CDR3 runs 13 residues. The CDR3 DNA follows: TGTGCCAGCAGTCGACAGGCCTCGACTGGCTACACCTTC. Encoded protein: CASSRQASTGYTF.

The chain joins TRBV2 to TRBJ2-1; TRBD2 matches at 12 bases. The CDR3 runs to 14 residues. Germline CDR1 is SNHLY and CDR2 is FYNNEI. The trim removed 7 bases at V and 8 bases at J, leaving 6 bases unmatched. CDR3 sequence: CASIPTSGSDEQFF. CDR3 nucleotides: TGTGCCAGCATCCCGACTAGCGGGAGCGATGAGCAGTTCTTC.

The chain uses TRBV28 and TRBJ2-1, with a tentative D call TRBD2 (5 bases). CDR3 size: 16 residues. Germline-derived CDR1 and CDR2 are MDHEN and SYDVKM. V was clipped by 7 bases and J by 0 bases, with 16 bases between them. The CDR3 loop reads CASTQEAESSYNEQFF. DNA of the CDR3: TGTGCCAGCACTCAAGAAGCGGAGAGCTCCTACAATGAGCAGTTCTTC.

The V and J genes are TRBV19 and TRBJ2-2; 11 bases align to TRBD1. V dropped 2 bases and J dropped 4; count of bases not matched to a gene: 9. Germline V lookup: CDR1 LNHDA, CDR2 SQIVND (reference sequence). The CDR3 sequence is 18 residues long. This CDR3 is CASSIRDRGASVTGELFF. The CDR3 DNA reads as TGTGCCAGTAGTATACGGGACAGGGGGGCCTCGGTCACCGGGGAGCTGTTTTTT. The variable domain in full, completed from reference TRBV19 and TRBJ2-2, reads DGGITQSPKYLFRKEGQNVTLSCEQNLNHDAMYWYRQDPGQGLRLIYYSQIVNDFQKGDIAEGYSVSREKKESFPLTVTSAQKNPTAFYLCASSIRDRGASVTGELFFGEGSRLTVL.

The CDR3: CASSQVTGSRDYGYTF. The DNA of the CDR3 is TGCGCCAGCAGCCAGGTTACAGGGTCCAGGGACTATGGCTACACCTTC. The chain recombines TRBV4-1 with TRBJ1-2, with D perhaps TRBD1 (6 bases). V was clipped by 3 bases and J by 3 bases, with 17 bases between them. The CDR3 contains 16 residues. The V gene's germline CDR1 is MGHRA and CDR2 YSYEKL.

The V call is TRBV4-2, the J call TRBJ2-1, with TRBD2 matching over 9 bases. The CDR3 contains 15 residues. The germline CDR1 and CDR2 sequences are LGHNA and YNFKEQ. V was clipped by 0 bases and J by 3 bases; unmatched bases: 0. CDR3 amino acids: CASSQEAGGYNEQFF. The CDR3 DNA is TGTGCCAGCAGCCAAGAAGCGGGAGGCTACAATGAGCAGTTCTTC.

This clone came up many times. The V call is TRBV2, the J call TRBJ2-3, with 9 bases lining up with TRBD2. V trimming: 5 bases; J trimming: 2 bases; junction bases outside the gene matches: 2. The CDR3 spans 14 residues. Germline CDR1 reads SNHLY; CDR2 reads FYNNEI. The CDR3 reads CASSSGGNTDTQYF. The CDR3 nucleotides are TGTGCCAGCAGTAGCGGGGGGAACACAGATACGCAGTATTTT.

This clone was recorded a few times. V gene TRBV3-1 (or the pseudogene TRBV3-2) combines with J gene TRBJ1-2, with TRBD1 as a possible D gene (5 bases). V was pared by 0 bases and J by 4 bases, with 15 bases between. Per the germline V gene, CDR1 is LGHDT and CDR2 is YNNKEL (reference sequence). The CDR3 runs to 16 residues. CDR3 in amino acids: CASSQDSQGAIYGYTF. Written as DNA, the CDR3 is TGTGCCAGCAGCCAAGATAGTCAGGGTGCGATCTATGGCTACACCTTC.

This clone was seen a single time. The chain employs TRBV7-9 and TRBJ1-1; the D gene is possibly TRBD1 (5 bases). The CDR3 runs to 12 residues. With 2 bases removed from V and 8 bases from J, the gap between germline ends came to 9 bases. Germline V gene sequence: CDR1 SEHNR, CDR2 FQNEAQ (reference sequence). The CDR3 here is CASSLSRVEAFF. CDR3 DNA sequence: TGTGCCAGCAGCTTAAGCAGGGTGGAAGCTTTCTTT.

This clone appeared once. The chain couples TRBV4-1 to TRBJ2-2; TRBD2 aligns across 7 bases. This CDR3 has 15 residues. V was clipped by 2 bases and J by 7 bases; unmatched bases: 7. Germline values: CDR1 MGHRA, CDR2 YSYEKL. The CDR3 region is CASSQIQRESGELFF. The CDR3, as DNA: TGCGCCAGCAGCCAAATCCAGCGGGAAAGCGGGGAGCTGTTTTTT.

The rearrangement uses TRBV5-1 and TRBJ2-1; 8 nucleotides match TRBD2. The CDR3 has 16 residues. The germline gives CDR1 SGHRS, CDR2 YFSETQ. Trimming cost V 0 bases and J 8 bases; bases outside gene matches: 10. CDR3 nucleotides: TGCGCCAGCAGCTTGGCCCTTTTAGCGGGAACGGATGAGCAGTTCTTC. Translation gives CASSLALLAGTDEQFF. The whole variable domain, filled in from reference TRBV5-1 and TRBJ2-1, reads KAGVTQTPRYLIKTRGQQVTLSCSPISGHRSVSWYQQTPGQGLQFLFEYFSETQRNKGNFPGRFSGRQFSNSRSEMNVSTLELGDSALYLCASSLALLAGTDEQFFGPGTRLTVL.

CDR3 DNA sequence: TGTGCCAGCAGTGTGGGGGAGGGCACAGATACGCAGTATTTT. It translates to CASSVGEGTDTQYF. The gene calls are TRBV2 and TRBJ2-3; D possibly corresponds to TRBD2 (6 bases). CDR3 size: 14 residues. Trimming removed 4 bases at V and 1 base at J, with 9 bases between. The germline CDR1 and CDR2 sequences are SNHLY and FYNNEI. The full variable domain, completed using reference TRBV2 and TRBJ2-3, is EPEVTQTPSHQVTQMGQEVILRCVPISNHLYFYWYRQILGQKVEFLVSFYNNEISEKSEIFDDQFSVERPDGSNFTLKIRSTKLEDSAMYFCASSVGEGTDTQYFGPGTRLTVL.

The rearrangement links TRBV5-1 to TRBJ2-1; 8 bases are shared with TRBD1. The CDR3 has 15 residues. The trim removed 0 bases at V and 4 bases at J, leaving 3 bases unmatched. CDR1 and CDR2 from the germline V gene are SGHRS and YFSETQ. The CDR3 nucleotides are TGCGCCAGCAGCTTGGGACAGGGGATTTACAATGAGCAGTTCTTC. It codes for CASSLGQGIYNEQFF.

The V call is TRBV12-3 or TRBV12-4, the J call TRBJ1-6; D is undetermined. Trimming cost V 8 bases and J 6 bases, with 8 bases left between them. The CDR3 consists of 12 residues. CDR3 sequence: CASGSSNSPLHF. The DNA of the CDR3 is TGTGCCAGCGGGAGTAGTAATTCACCCCTCCACTTT.

The chain uses TRBV6-5 and TRBJ1-1, with 7 bases lining up with TRBD1. The J segment lost 5 bases and the V segment lost 10 bases, leaving 10 bases of the junction unmatched. Germline V gene sequence: CDR1 MNHEY, CDR2 SVGAGI. The CDR3 runs to 13 residues. In DNA, the CDR3 is TGTGCCACAAGGGCGACAGGGCGAACTGAAGCTTTCTTT. It is translated as CATRATGRTEAFF.

This clone occurred once. The gene calls are TRBV5-1 and TRBJ2-2; D is undetermined. Trimming left V 4 bases short and J 4 bases short, with 8 bases between. The V gene's germline CDR1 is SGHRS and CDR2 YFSETQ. The CDR3 runs to 13 residues. CDR3 sequence (DNA): TGCGCCAGCAGCCCCGGTGGCACCGGGGAGCTGTTTTTT. Translating gives CASSPGGTGELFF.

This clone showed up just once. Distinct nucleotide sequences in the sample also encode this CDR3. V gene TRBV5-1 combines with J gene TRBJ2-3; D uncertain. Trimming took off 4 bases at V and 1 base at J, with 4 bases between the two ends. Looked up from germline, CDR1 is SGHRS and CDR2 is YFSETQ. The CDR3 is 12 residues long. The CDR3, as DNA: TGCGCCAGCAGCCCCGGCACAGATACGCAGTATTTT. Protein product: CASSPGTDTQYF.